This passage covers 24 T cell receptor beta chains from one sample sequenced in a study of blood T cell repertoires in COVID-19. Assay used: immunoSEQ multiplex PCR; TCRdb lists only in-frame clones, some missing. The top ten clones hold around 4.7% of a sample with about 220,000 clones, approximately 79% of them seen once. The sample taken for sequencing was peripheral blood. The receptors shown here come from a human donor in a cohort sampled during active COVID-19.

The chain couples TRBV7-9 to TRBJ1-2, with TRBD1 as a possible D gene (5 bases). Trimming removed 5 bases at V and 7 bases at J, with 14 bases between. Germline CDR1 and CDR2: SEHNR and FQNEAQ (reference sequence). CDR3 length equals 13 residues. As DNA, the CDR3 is TGTGCCAGCAGCCTCCCAGGGAACGGTGGCTACACCTTC. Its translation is CASSLPGNGGYTF.

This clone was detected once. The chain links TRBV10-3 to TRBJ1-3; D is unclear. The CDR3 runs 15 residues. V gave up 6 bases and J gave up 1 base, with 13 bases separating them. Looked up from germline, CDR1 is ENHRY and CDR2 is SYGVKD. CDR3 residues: CAIRSGLHSGNTIYF. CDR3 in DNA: TGTGCCATCAGATCTGGACTCCATTCTGGAAACACCATATATTTT.

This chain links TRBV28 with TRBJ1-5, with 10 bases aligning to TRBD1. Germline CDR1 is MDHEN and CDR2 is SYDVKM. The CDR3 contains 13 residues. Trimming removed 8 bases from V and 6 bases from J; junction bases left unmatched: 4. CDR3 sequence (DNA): TGTGCCAGCCAGAGACAGGGGGCTCAGCCCCAGCATTTT. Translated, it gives CASQRQGAQPQHF.

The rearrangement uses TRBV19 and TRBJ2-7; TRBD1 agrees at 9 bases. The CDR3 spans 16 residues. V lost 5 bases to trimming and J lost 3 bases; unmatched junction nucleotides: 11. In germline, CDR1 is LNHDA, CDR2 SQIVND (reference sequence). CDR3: CASSPRPDRGFYEQYF. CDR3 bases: TGTGCCAGTAGTCCCAGGCCGGACAGGGGATTCTACGAGCAGTACTTC.

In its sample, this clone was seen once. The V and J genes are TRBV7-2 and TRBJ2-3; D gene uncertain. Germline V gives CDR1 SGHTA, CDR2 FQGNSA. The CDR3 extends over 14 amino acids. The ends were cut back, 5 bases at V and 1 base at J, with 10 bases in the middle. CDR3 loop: CASSTRLGTDTQYF. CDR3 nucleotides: TGTGCCAGCAGCACTCGACTGGGCACAGATACGCAGTATTTT.

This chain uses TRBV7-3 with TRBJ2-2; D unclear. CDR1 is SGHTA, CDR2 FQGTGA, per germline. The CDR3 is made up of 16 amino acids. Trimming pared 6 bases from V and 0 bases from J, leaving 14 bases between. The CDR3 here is CASSYGGSTNTGELFF. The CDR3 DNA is TGTGCCAGCAGTTATGGCGGATCCACGAACACCGGGGAGCTGTTTTTT.

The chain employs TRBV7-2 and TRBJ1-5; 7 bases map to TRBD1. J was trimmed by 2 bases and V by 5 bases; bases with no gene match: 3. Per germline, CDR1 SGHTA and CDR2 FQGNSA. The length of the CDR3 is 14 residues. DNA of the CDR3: TGTGCCAGCAGCGTAGGGGGCGGCAATCAGCCCCAGCATTTT. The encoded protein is CASSVGGGNQPQHF.

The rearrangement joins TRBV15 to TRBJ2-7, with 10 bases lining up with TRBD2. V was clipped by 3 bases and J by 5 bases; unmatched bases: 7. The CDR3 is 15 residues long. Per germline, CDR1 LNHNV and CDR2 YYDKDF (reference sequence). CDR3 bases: TGTGCCACCAGCAGGCCCAGCGGGAGGGCCGACGAGCAGTACTTC. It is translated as CATSRPSGRADEQYF.

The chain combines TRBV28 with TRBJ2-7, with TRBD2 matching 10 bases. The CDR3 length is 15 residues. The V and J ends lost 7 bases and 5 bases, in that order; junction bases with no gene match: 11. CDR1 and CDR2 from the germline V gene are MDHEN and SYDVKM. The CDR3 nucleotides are TGTGCCAGCATTGTCAGCGGGAGGGCCATCAACGAGCAGTACTTC. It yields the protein CASIVSGRAINEQYF. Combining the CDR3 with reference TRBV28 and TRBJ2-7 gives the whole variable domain DVKVTQSSRYLVKRTGEKVFLECVQDMDHENMFWYRQDPGLGLRLIYFSYDVKMKEKGDIPEGYSVSREKKERFSLILESASTNQTSMYLCASIVSGRAINEQYFGPGTRLTVT.

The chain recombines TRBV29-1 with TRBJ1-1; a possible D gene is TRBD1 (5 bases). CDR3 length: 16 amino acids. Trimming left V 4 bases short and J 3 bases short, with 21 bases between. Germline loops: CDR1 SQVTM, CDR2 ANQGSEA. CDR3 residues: CSVVGFPALRDTEAFF. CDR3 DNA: TGCAGCGTTGTTGGCTTCCCCGCGCTCAGGGACACTGAAGCTTTCTTT. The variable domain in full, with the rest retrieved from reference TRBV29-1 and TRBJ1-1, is SAVISQKPSRDICQRGTSLTIQCQVDSQVTMMFWYRQQPGQSLTLIATANQGSEATYESGFVIDKFPISRPNLTFSTLTVSNMSPEDSSIYLCSVVGFPALRDTEAFFGQGTRLTVV.

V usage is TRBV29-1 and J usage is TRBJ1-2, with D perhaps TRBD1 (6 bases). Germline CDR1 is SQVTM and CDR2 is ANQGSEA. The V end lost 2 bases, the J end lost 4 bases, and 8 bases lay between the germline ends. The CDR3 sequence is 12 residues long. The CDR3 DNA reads TGCAGCGTTGAAACAGGGAGCTATGGCTACACCTTC. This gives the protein CSVETGSYGYTF.

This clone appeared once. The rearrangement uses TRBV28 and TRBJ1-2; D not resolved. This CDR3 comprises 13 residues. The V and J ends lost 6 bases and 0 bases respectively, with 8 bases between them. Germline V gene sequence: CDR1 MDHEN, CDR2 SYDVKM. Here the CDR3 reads CASRRISNYGYTF. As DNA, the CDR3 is TGTGCCAGCAGGAGGATCTCTAACTATGGCTACACCTTC.

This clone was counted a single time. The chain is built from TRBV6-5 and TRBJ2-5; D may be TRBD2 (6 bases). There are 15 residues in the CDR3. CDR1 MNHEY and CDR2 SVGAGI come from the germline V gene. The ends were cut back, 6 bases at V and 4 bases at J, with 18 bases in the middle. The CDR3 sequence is CASRILRGKGETQYF. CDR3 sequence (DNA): TGTGCCAGCAGGATCCTCCGGGGGAAAGGAGAGACCCAGTACTTC.

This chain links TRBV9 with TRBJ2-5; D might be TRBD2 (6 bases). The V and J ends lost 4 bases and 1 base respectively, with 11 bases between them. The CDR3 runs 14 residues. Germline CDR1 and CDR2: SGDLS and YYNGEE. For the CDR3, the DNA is TGTGCCAGCAGCCCCCGACTAGGCCAAGAGACCCAGTACTTC. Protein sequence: CASSPRLGQETQYF.

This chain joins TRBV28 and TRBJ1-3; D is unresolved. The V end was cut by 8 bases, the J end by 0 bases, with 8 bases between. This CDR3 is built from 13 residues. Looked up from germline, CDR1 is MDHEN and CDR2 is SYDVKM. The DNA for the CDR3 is TGTGCCAGCCGTGTCCGCTCTGGAAACACCATATATTTT. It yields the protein CASRVRSGNTIYF.

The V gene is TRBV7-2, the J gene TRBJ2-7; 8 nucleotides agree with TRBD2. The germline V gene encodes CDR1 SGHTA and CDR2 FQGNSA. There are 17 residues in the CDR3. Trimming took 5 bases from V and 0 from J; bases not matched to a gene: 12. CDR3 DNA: TGTGCCAGCAGCCCCGGGGGGAGCGGGAGTGACTCCTACGAGCAGTACTTC. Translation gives CASSPGGSGSDSYEQYF.

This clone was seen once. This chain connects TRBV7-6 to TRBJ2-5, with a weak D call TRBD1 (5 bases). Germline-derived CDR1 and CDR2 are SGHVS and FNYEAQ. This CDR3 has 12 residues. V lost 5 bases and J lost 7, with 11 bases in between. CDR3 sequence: CASSLDKGTQYF. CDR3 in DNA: TGTGCCAGCAGCCTGGACAAGGGGACCCAGTACTTC.

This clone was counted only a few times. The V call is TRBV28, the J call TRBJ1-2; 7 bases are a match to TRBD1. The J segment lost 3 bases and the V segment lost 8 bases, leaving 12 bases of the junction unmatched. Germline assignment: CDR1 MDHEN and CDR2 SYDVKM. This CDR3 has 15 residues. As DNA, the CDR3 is TGTGCCAGCTCAAATTCCCCGGGACAGCACTATGGCTACACCTTC. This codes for CASSNSPGQHYGYTF.

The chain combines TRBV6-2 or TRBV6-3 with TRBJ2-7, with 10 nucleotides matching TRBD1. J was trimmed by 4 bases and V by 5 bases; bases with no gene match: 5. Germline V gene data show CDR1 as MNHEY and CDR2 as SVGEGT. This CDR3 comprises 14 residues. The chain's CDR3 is CASSRDRGQYEQYF. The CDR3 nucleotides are TGTGCCAGCAGTCGGGACAGGGGTCAATACGAGCAGTACTTC.

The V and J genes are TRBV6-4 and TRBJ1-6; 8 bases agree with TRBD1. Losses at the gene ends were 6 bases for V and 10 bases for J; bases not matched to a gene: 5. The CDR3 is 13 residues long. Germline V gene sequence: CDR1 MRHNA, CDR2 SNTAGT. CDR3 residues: CASRDTGGSPLHF. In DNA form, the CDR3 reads TGTGCCAGCAGGGATACAGGGGGGTCACCCCTCCACTTT.

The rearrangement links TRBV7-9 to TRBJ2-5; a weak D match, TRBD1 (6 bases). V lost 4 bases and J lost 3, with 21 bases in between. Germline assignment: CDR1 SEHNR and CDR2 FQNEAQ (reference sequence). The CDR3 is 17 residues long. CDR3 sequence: CASSSSPPGHPKETQYF. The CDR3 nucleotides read TGTGCCAGCAGCTCGAGCCCTCCGGGACACCCAAAAGAGACCCAGTACTTC.

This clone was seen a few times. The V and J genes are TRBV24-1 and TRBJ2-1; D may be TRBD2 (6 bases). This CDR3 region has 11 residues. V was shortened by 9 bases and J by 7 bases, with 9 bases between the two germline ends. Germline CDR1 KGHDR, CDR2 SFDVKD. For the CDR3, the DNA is TGTGCCACCGGGACTTTTAATGAGCAGTTCTTC. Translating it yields CATGTFNEQFF.

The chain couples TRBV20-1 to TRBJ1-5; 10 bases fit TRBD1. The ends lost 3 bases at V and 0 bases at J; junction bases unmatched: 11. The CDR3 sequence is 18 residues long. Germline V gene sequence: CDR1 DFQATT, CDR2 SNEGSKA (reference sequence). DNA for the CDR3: TGCAGTGCTAGTCGCCGGGACAGGGGCGTTTATAGCAATCAGCCCCAGCATTTT. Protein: CSASRRDRGVYSNQPQHF.

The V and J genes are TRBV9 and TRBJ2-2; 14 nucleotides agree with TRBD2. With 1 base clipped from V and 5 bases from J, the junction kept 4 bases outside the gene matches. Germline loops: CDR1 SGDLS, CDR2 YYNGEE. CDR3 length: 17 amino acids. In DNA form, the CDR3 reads TGTGCCAGCAGCGTACGCGGGACTAGCGGGGGAACCGGGGAGCTGTTTTTT. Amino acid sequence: CASSVRGTSGGTGELFF.